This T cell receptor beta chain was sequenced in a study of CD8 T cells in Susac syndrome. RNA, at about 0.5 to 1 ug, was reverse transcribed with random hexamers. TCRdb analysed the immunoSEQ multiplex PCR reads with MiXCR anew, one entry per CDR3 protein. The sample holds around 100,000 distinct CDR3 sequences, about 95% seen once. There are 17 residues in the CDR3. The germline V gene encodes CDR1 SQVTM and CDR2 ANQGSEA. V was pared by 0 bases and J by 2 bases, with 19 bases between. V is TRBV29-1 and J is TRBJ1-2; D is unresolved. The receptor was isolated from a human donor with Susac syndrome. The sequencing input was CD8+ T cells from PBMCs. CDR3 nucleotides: TGCAGCGTTGAAGATCCCGGGTCGAACATCTTCAACTATGGCTACACCTTC. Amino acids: CSVEDPGSNIFNYGYTF.